Listed below are T cell receptor beta chains from one sample, sequenced in a study of cytomegalovirus exposure and HLA in healthy donors. Clones were sequenced by immunoSEQ multiplex PCR, and TCRdb holds only the in-frame ones, with some missing. The table shows 73,000 or so clones, with 73% occurring only once. Sequences were obtained from PBMCs. Source of these receptors: a woman in her 40s in good health and CMV-seropositive. The CDR3 runs from the conserved cysteine through the conserved F or W. Fields, in order: CDR3 protein, CDR3 DNA, D gene, J gene, clone size, V gene. D genes are given only for firm matches. A clone size is listed for some rows: how often the clone was seen (once, few, many), or a class if it is expanded.

CASSDRTTDTQYF,TGTGCCAGCAGCGACAGGACCACAGATACGCAGTATTTT,-,TRBJ2-3,-,TRBV5-6
CASSYSVQPNTEAFF,TGTGCCAGCAGTTACTCGGTACAGCCGAACACTGAAGCTTTCTTT,-,TRBJ1-1,-,TRBV6-5
CASTTGGAFTDTQYF,TGTGCCAGCACCACCGGGGGGGCCTTCACAGATACGCAGTATTTT,TRBD2,TRBJ2-3,-,TRBV6-1
CASSVEGWEREQYF,TGTGCCAGCAGCGTCGAGGGTTGGGAGCGCGAGCAGTACTTC,-,TRBJ2-7,few,TRBV4-2
CASSEGHNSNQPQHF,TGTGCCAGCAGTGAAGGACATAATAGCAATCAGCCCCAGCATTTT,-,TRBJ1-5,-,TRBV2
CASSERQVWELFF,TGTGCCAGCAGTGAAAGACAGGTCTGGGAGCTGTTTTTT,-,TRBJ2-2,-,TRBV6-1
CASSGRQGRVGELFF,TGTGCCAGCAGCGGGAGACAGGGGAGGGTCGGGGAGCTGTTTTTT,-,TRBJ2-2,-,TRBV9
CSVEIQNYGYTF,TGCAGCGTTGAAATACAGAATTATGGCTACACCTTC,-,TRBJ1-2,few,TRBV29-1
CAWRSQGYTEALF,TGTGCCTGGAGGAGCCAGGGATACACTGAAGCTTTATTT,-,TRBJ1-1,once,TRBV30
CASTRGHEQFF,TGTGCCAGCACACGAGGGCATGAGCAGTTCTTC,-,TRBJ2-1,few,TRBV27
CASSRRQGVGNQPQHF,TGTGCCAGCAGCCGTCGACAGGGCGTGGGCAATCAGCCCCAGCATTTT,TRBD1,TRBJ1-5,-,TRBV5-6
CASSWAVDTGELFF,TGCGCCAGCAGCTGGGCTGTGGACACCGGGGAGCTGTTTTTT,-,TRBJ2-2,-,TRBV5-1
CASRLGQGAYGYTF,TGTGCCAGCAGGCTCGGACAGGGGGCCTATGGCTACACCTTC,TRBD1,TRBJ1-2,-,TRBV2
CASSLGLGDNEQFF,TGTGCCAGCAGCTTGGGACTTGGAGACAATGAGCAGTTCTTC,-,TRBJ2-1,once,TRBV5-6
CASSSDIRGGELFF,TGTGCCAGCAGTTCCGATATCAGGGGTGGGGAGCTGTTTTTT,-,TRBJ2-2,-,TRBV28
CASSNLKRETYEQYF,TGTGCCAGCAGCAACCTCAAGCGTGAAACCTACGAGCAGTACTTC,-,TRBJ2-7,-,TRBV21-1
CASSPQKEGLEAFF,TGTGCCAGCTCACCGCAAAAAGAGGGACTTGAAGCTTTCTTT,-,TRBJ1-1,-,TRBV18
CASSLEGGASNQPQHF,TGTGCCAGCAGTTTGGAGGGGGGGGCTAGCAATCAGCCCCAGCATTTT,-,TRBJ1-5,once,TRBV5-6
CASSDTGYTIYF,TGTGCCAGCAGTGATACGGGGTACACCATATATTTT,-,TRBJ1-3,-,TRBV2
CASSDSGTGTYNEQFF,TGTGCCAGCAGTGACTCTGGGACAGGGACCTACAATGAGCAGTTCTTC,TRBD1,TRBJ2-1,-,TRBV6-4
CASSFLAGVTNEQFF,TGTGCCAGCAGTTTCCTAGCGGGAGTGACGAATGAGCAGTTCTTC,TRBD2,TRBJ2-1,-,TRBV27
CASSQGRRLSEKLFF,TGCGCCAGCAGCCAAGGACGGAGGTTGAGCGAAAAACTGTTTTTT,-,TRBJ1-4,-,TRBV4-3
CASSAPGTQNEQFF,TGTGCCAGTAGTGCCCCCGGGACACAAAATGAGCAGTTCTTC,-,TRBJ2-1,-,TRBV19
CASSLGGSSYNEQFF,TGTGCCAGCAGTTTGGGCGGGAGCTCCTACAATGAGCAGTTCTTC,TRBD2,TRBJ2-1,-,TRBV27
CASSYGVGRIEQYF,TGTGCCAGCAGTTACGGCGTGGGGCGGATCGAGCAGTACTTC,-,TRBJ2-7,-,TRBV6-5
CASSPKGSGTYNEQFF,TGTGCCAGCTCACCCAAGGGGAGCGGGACCTACAATGAGCAGTTCTTC,TRBD2,TRBJ2-1,-,TRBV18
CASSTHTGTGTDTQYF,TGTGCCAGTAGTACGCACACCGGGACAGGCACAGATACGCAGTATTTT,TRBD1,TRBJ2-3,-,TRBV19
CASSETGSRNEQYF,TGTGCCAGTAGTGAGACAGGGTCCCGCAACGAGCAGTACTTC,TRBD1,TRBJ2-7,-,TRBV19
CAWMLQGRGSPLHF,TGTGCCTGGATGTTACAGGGAAGGGGTTCACCCCTCCACTTT,-,TRBJ1-6,-,TRBV30
CASSRDREYGYTF,TGTGCCAGCAGCCGGGACAGGGAATATGGCTACACCTTC,TRBD1,TRBJ1-2,few,TRBV25-1
CASSQVVGLITEAFF,TGTGCCAGCAGCCAAGTTGTGGGCCTAATCACTGAAGCTTTCTTT,-,TRBJ1-1,few,TRBV4-2
CASSVSQGTQYF,TGTGCCAGCAGCGTATCTCAGGGGACCCAGTACTTC,-,TRBJ2-5,once,TRBV9
CASSPSQGALSGANVLTF,TGTGCCAGCAGCCCTAGTCAGGGGGCGCTTTCTGGGGCCAACGTCCTGACTTTC,TRBD1,TRBJ2-6,-,TRBV7-9
CASKQGMYGYTF,TGTGCCAGTAAACAGGGGATGTATGGCTACACCTTC,TRBD1,TRBJ1-2,-,TRBV19
CASSFLSGQAFF,TGTGCCAGCAGCTTCCTCTCTGGGCAAGCTTTCTTT,-,TRBJ1-1,few,TRBV13
CASSYSGGTDTQYF,TGTGCCAGCAGTTACTCCGGGGGCACAGATACGCAGTATTTT,-,TRBJ2-3,-,TRBV6-5